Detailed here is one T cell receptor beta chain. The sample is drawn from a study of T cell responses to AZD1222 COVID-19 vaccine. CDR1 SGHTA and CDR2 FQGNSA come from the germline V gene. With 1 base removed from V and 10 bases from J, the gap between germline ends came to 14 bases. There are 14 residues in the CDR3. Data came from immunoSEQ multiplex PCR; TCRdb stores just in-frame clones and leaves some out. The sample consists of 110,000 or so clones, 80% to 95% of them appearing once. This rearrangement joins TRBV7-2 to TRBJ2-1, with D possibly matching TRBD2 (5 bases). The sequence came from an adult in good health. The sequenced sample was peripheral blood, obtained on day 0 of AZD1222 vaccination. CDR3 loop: CASSLVFRGGEQFF. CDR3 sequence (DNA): TGTGCCAGCAGCTTAGTATTCCGGGGTGGCGAGCAGTTCTTC.